Ten or more counts support the clone carrying this T cell receptor beta chain. This record comes from a study of T cells in Graves' hyperthyroidism and ophthalmopathy. Amplified TCR beta CDR3 regions derived from RNA transcripts. Primed by the HTBI set, a first-round RT-PCR was run on the TCR CDR3. TCRdb reanalysed the multiplex PCR reads using MiXCR and keeps one entry per CDR3 protein. The sample holds fewer than 500,000 distinct CDR3 sequences, 14% to 15% seen once. The germline gives CDR1 MNHNS, CDR2 SASEGT. There are 15 residues in the CDR3. V shed 4 bases and J 0 bases; nucleotides not matched to a gene: 3. The study based diagnoses on clinical symptoms, serum thyroxine and TRAb, thyroid ultrasound and orbital computed tomography.

The sequencing sample was made of blood. This TCR was recovered from a man between 18 and 29 years old with Graves' ophthalmopathy. The rearrangement uses TRBV6-1 and TRBJ1-5; 7 bases map to TRBD1. The CDR3 loop reads CASSGRQGSNQPQHF. DNA for the CDR3: TGTGCCAGCAGTGGGAGACAGGGTAGCAATCAGCCCCAGCATTTT.